This T cell receptor beta chain was recorded in a study of neurological immune-mediated disorders. Study-wide results and limits: HTLV-1-associated myelopathy led in TCR clonal expansion, while multiple sclerosis ranked lowest, below healthy controls. None of the CDR3 amino acid sequences found in expanded clones was shared across subjects. This suggests that the TCR-beta repertoires were private in all groups.

By 5'RACE with 10-nucleotide random UMIs, the cDNA was made. In TCRdb, the 5' RACE reads were re-called with MiXCR into one record per CDR3 protein. The sample carries roughly 70,000 distinct CDR3 sequences, 3.5% to 5% recorded once. This clonotype was seen repeatedly, ten times or more. Its antigen is still unknown. Germline loops: CDR1 SGHRS, CDR2 YFSETQ. This CDR3 has 15 residues. The V gene lost 6 bases and the J gene lost 4 bases, with 18 bases spanning the gap. Preparation of the unsorted libraries drew on 2 million PBMCs stored at -80 C. Source material: PBMCs. The TCR was taken from a man under 40 with multiple sclerosis. The chain recombines TRBV5-1 with TRBJ2-3; tentative D call: TRBD2 (6 bases). The DNA for the CDR3 is TGCGCCAGCATAATGGGGACCGGAGGGGCAGATACGCAGTATTTT. Its protein product is CASIMGTGGADTQYF. Full variable domain (rest looked up from reference TRBV5-1 and TRBJ2-3): KAGVTQTPRYLIKTRGQQVTLSCSPISGHRSVSWYQQTPGQGLQFLFEYFSETQRNKGNFPGRFSGRQFSNSRSEMNVSTLELGDSALYLCASIMGTGGADTQYFGPGTRLTVL.